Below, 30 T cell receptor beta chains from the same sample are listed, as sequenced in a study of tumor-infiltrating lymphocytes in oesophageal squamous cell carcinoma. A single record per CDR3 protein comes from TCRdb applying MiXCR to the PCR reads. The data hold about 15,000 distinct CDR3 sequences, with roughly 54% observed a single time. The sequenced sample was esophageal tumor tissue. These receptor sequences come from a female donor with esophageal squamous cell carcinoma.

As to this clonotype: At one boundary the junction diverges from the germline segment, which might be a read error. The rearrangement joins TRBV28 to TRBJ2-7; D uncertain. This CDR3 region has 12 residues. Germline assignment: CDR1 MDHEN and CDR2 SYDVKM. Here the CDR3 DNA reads TGTGCCAGCAGTTTCACAGTTTACGAGCAGTACTTT. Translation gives CASSFTVYEQYF.

The CDR3 loop is CASSPIAGKGVEQFF. The CDR3, as DNA: TGTGCCAGCAGCCCAATAGCGGGAAAGGGAGTTGAGCAGTTCTTC. The chain carries TRBV7-2 and TRBJ2-1; 8 positions agree with TRBD2. The junction had 12 bases not matched to a gene; V was cut back by 5 bases and J by 9 bases. CDR1 is SGHTA, CDR2 FQGNSA, per germline. The CDR3 runs to 15 residues.

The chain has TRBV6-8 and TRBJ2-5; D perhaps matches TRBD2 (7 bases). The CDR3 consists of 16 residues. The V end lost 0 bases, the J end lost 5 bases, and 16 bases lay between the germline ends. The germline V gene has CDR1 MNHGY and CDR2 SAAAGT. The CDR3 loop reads CASSYSIGGAKETQYF. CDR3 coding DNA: TGTGCCAGCAGTTACTCGATAGGGGGGGCCAAGGAGACCCAGTACTTC.

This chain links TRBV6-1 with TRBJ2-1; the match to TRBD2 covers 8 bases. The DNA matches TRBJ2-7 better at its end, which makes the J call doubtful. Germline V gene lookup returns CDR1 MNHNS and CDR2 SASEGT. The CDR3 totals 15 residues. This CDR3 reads CASSEVAGSNYEQYF. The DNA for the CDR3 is TGTGCCAGCAGTGAAGTAGCGGGATCTAACTACGAGCAGTACTTC.

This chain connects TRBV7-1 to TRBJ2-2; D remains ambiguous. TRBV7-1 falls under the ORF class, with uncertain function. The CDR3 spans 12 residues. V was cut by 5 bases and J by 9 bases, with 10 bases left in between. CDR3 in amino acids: CASSRPGRELFF. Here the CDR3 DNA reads TGTGCCAGCAGCCGCCCCGGCCGGGAGCTGTTTTTT.

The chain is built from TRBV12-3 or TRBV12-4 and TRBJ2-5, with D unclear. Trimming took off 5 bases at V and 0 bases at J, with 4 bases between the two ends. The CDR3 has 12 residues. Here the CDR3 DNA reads TGTGCCAGCAGTGGACACCAAGAGACCCAGTACTTC. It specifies CASSGHQETQYF.

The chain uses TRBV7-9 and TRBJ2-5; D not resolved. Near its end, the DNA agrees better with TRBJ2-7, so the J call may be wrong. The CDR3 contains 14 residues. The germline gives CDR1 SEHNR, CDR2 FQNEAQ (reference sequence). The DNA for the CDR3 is TGTGCCAGCAGCTTCCCTGAGAGCTCCTACGAGCAGTACTTC. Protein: CASSFPESSYEQYF.

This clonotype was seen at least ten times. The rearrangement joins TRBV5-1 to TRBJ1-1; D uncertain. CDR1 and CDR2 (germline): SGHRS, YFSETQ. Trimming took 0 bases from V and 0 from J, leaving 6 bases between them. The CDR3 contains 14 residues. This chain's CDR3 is CASSLDKMNTEAFF. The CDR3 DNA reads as TGCGCCAGCAGCTTGGACAAGATGAACACTGAAGCTTTCTTT.

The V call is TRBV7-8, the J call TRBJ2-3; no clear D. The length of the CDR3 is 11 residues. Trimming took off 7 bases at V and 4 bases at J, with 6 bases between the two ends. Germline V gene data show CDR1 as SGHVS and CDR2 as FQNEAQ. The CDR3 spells CASTLSDTQYF. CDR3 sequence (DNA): TGTGCCAGCACCCTTTCAGATACGCAGTATTTT.

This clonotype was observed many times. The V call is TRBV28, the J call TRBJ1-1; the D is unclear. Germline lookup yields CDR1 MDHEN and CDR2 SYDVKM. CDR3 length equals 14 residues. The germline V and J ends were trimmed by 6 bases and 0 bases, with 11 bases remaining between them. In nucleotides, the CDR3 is TGTGCCAGCAGATCGGGTCCCATGAACACTGAAGCTTTCTTT. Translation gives CASRSGPMNTEAFF.

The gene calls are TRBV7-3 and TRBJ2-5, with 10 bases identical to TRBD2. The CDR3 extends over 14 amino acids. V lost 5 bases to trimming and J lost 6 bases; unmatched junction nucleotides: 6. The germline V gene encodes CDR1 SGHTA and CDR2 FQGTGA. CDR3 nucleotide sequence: TGTGCCAGCAGCGAAGGGGGACTAGCGAAGACCCAGTACTTC. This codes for CASSEGGLAKTQYF. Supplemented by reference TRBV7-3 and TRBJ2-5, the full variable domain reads GAGVSQTPSNKVTEKGKYVELRCDPISGHTALYWYRQSLGQGPEFLIYFQGTGAADDSGLPNDRFFAVRPEGSVSTLKIQRTERGDSAVYLCASSEGGLAKTQYFGPGTRLLVL.

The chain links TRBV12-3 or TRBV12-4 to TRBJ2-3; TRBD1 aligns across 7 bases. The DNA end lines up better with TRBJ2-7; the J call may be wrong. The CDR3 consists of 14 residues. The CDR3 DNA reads TGTGCCAGCAGTCCAGGGACAGTCTACAATGAGCAGTACTTC. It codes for CASSPGTVYNEQYF.

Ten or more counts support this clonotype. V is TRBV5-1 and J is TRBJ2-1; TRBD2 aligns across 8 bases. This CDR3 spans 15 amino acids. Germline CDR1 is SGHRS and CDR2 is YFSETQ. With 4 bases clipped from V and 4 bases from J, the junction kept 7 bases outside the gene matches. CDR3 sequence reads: CASSHSGGLYNEQFF. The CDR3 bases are TGCGCCAGCAGCCACAGCGGGGGACTATACAATGAGCAGTTCTTC. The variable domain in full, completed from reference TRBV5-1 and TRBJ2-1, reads KAGVTQTPRYLIKTRGQQVTLSCSPISGHRSVSWYQQTPGQGLQFLFEYFSETQRNKGNFPGRFSGRQFSNSRSEMNVSTLELGDSALYLCASSHSGGLYNEQFFGPGTRLTVL.

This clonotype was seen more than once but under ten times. CDR3 residues: CASSEDSGPYNEQFF. The CDR3 DNA reads as TGTGCCAGCAGTGAAGACTCCGGGCCCTACAATGAGCAGTTCTTC. This chain connects TRBV6-1 to TRBJ2-1; D call uncertain. There are 15 residues in the CDR3. The germline V gene has CDR1 MNHNS and CDR2 SASEGT. The V end lost 1 base, the J end lost 2 bases, and 9 bases lay between the germline ends.

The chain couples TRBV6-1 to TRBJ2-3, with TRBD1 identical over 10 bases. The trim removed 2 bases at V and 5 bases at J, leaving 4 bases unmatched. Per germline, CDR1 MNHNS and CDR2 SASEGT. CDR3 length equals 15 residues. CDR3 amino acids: CASSERQGAIDTQYF. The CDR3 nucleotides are TGTGCCAGCAGTGAAAGACAGGGGGCAATAGATACGCAGTATTTT.

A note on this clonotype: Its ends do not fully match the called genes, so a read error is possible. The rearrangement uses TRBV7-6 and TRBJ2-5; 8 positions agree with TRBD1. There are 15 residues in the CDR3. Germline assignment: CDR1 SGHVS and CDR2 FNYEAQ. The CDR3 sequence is CASSLFQGAGETQYF. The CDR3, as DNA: TGTGCTAGCAGCTTATTCCAGGGGGCCGGAGAGACCCAGTACTTC.

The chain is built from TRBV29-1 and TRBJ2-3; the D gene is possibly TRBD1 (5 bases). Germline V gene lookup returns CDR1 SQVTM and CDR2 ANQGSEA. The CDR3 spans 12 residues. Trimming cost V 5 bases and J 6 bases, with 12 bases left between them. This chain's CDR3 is CSVQTGRDTQYF. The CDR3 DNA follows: TGCAGCGTTCAAACAGGTCGGGATACGCAGTATTTT.

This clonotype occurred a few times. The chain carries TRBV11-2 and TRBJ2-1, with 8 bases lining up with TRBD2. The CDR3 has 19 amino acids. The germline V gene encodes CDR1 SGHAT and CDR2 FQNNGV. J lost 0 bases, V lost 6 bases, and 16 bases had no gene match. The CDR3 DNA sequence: TGTGCCAGCAGGATGGACCGGGTACTAGCGGATAGCTCCTACAATGAGCAGTTCTTC. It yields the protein CASRMDRVLADSSYNEQFF.

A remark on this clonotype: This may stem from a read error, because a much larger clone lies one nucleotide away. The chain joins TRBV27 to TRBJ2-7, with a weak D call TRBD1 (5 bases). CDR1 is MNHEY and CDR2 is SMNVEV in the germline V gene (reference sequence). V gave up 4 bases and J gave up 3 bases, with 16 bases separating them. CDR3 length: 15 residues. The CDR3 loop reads CASSSIDRVIYEQYF. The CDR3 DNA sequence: TGTGCCAGCAGTTCCATAGACAGAGTCATCTACGAGCAGTACTTC.

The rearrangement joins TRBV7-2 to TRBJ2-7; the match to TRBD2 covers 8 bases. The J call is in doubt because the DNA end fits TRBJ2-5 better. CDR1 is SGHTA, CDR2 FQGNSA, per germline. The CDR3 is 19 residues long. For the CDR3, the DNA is TGTGCCAGCAGCTTAGGGGCCCGATTAGTTAGCGGGAATCGAGAGACCCAGTACTTC. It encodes CASSLGARLVSGNRETQYF.

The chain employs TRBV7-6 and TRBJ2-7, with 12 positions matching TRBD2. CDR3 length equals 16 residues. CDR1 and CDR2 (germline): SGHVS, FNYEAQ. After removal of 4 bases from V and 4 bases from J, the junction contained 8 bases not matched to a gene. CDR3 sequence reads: CASSSCRTSGVYEQYF. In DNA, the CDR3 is TGTGCCAGCAGCTCCTGTCGGACTAGCGGGGTTTACGAGCAGTACTTC.

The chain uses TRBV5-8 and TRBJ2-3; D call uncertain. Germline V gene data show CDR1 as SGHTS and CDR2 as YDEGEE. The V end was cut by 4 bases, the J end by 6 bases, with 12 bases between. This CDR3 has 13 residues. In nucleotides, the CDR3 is TGTGCCAGCAGCGCGGACCCGTACGATACGCAGTATTTT. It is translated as CASSADPYDTQYF.

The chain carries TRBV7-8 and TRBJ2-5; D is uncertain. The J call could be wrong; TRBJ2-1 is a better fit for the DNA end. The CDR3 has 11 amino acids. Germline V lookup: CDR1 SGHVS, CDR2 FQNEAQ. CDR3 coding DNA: TGTGCCAGCAGCTCCGTGAGTGAGCAGTTCTTC. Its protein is CASSSVSEQFF.

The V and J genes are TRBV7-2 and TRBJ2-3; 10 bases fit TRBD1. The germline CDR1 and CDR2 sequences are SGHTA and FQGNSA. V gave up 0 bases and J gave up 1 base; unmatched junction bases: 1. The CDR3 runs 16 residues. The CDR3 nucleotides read TGTGCCAGCAGCTTAGCGGGGACAGGGGGCACAGATACGCAGTATTTT. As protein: CASSLAGTGGTDTQYF.

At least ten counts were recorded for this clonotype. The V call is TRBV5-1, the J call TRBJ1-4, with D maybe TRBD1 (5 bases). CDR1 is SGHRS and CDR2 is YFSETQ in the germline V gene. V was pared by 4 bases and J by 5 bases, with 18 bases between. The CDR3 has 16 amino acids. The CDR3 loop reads CASSAKPDRRNEKLFF. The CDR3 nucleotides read TGCGCCAGCAGCGCCAAACCTGACAGAAGAAATGAAAAACTGTTTTTT.

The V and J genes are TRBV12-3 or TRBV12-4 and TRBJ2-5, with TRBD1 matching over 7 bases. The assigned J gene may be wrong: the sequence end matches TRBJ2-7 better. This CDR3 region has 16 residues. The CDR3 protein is CASSPLDRDSLYEQYF. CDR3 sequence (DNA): TGTGCCAGCAGTCCGCTGGACCGGGACAGCCTCTACGAGCAGTACTTC.

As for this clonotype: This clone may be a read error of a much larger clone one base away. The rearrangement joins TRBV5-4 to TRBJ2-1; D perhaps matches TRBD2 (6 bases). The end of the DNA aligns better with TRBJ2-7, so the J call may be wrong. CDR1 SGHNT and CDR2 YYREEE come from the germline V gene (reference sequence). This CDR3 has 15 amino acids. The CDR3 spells CASISQAGQPNEQYF. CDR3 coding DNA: TGTGCCAGCATCTCTCAGGCGGGGCAACCCAATGAGCAGTACTTC.

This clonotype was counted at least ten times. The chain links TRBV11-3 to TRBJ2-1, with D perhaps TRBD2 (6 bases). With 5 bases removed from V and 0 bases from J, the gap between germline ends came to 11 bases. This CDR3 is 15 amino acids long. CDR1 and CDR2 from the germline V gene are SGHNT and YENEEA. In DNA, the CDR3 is TGTGCCAGCAGCCGACTAGGGAGCTCCTACAATGAGCAGTTCTTC. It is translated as CASSRLGSSYNEQFF.

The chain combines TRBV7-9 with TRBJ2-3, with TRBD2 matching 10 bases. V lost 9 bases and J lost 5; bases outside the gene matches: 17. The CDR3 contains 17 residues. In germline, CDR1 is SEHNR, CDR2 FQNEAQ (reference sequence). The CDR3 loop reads CASLAGEAFGVRDTQYF. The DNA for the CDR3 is TGTGCCAGTCTAGCGGGAGAGGCGTTTGGGGTTAGAGATACGCAGTATTTT. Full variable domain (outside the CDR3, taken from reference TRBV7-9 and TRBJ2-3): DTGVSQNPRHKITKRGQNVTFRCDPISEHNRLYWYRQTLGQGPEFLTYFQNEAQLEKSRLLSDRFSAERPKGSFSTLEIQRTEQGDSAMYLCASLAGEAFGVRDTQYFGPGTRLTVL.

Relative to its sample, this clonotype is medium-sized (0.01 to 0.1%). CDR3 DNA: TGTGCCAGCAGTTCAGACAGACTCTCCTACAATGAGCAGTTCTTC. This codes for CASSSDRLSYNEQFF. This chain connects TRBV6-1 to TRBJ2-1, with a weak D call TRBD1 (5 bases). The ends were cut back, 5 bases at V and 0 bases at J, with 11 bases in the middle. Germline V gene lookup returns CDR1 MNHNS and CDR2 SASEGT. The CDR3 sequence is 15 residues long.